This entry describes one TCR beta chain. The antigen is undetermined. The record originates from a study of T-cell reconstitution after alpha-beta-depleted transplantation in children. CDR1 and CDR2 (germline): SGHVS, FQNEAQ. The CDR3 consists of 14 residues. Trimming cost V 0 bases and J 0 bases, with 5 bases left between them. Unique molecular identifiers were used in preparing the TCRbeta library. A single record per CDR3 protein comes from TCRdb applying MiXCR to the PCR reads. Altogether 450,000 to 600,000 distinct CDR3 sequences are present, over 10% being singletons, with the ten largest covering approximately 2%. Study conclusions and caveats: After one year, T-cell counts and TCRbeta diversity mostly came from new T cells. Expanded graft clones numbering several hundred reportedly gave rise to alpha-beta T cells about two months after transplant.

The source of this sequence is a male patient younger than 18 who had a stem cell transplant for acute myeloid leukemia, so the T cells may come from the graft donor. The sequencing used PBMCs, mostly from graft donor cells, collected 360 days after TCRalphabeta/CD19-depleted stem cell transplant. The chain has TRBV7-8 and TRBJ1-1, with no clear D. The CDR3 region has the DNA TGTGCCAGCAGCTTAGCGAAGTTGAACACTGAAGCTTTCTTT. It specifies CASSLAKLNTEAFF.